This entry lists 16 T cell receptor beta chains sequenced from one sample in a study of cytotoxic CD8 clonotypes in ibrutinib-treated CLL (dated by TCRdb to about 2021). Receptor amplification or capture employed the immunoSEQ multiplex PCR assay. Held by TCRdb, this immuneACCESS table contains in-frame sequences only and omits some clones. Under half of the omission traces to an unresolved V gene where checked; the cause of the rest is unknown. The sample table lists a few hundred thousand clones, under 80% of them with a count of one. The ten largest clones add up to over 15% of the sample. The time point label, read with the paper, signifies: approximately 25 months on ibrutinib. Material: PBMCs, obtained after 24 months of ibrutinib treatment. The receptor set was obtained from a human donor with chronic lymphocytic leukemia.

J is TRBJ2-7 and V is TRBV18; the D gene is possibly TRBD1 (6 bases). Looked up from germline, CDR1 is KGHSH and CDR2 is LQKENI. CDR3 length equals 16 residues. Trimming removed 4 bases at V and 2 bases at J, with 18 bases between. CDR3 nucleotide sequence: TGTGCCAGCTCACTAGCCAGGGGCTTAACGGCCTACGAGCAGTACTTC. It codes for CASSLARGLTAYEQYF.

CDR3 residues: CAWSKTTSSPTDTQYF. The CDR3 DNA reads TGTGCCTGGTCTAAAACGACTAGCTCCCCCACAGATACGCAGTATTTT. The chain is built from TRBV30 and TRBJ2-3; 7 bases are shared with TRBD2. The CDR3 length is 16 residues. Germline CDR1 reads GTSNPN; CDR2 reads SVGIG (reference sequence). The V and J ends lost 5 bases and 2 bases, in that order; junction bases with no gene match: 13.

This clone has only one observation. This chain joins TRBV29-1 and TRBJ2-3; D remains unclear. V was shortened by 7 bases and J by 0 bases, with 8 bases between the two germline ends. Germline V gene sequence: CDR1 SQVTM, CDR2 ANQGSEA. The CDR3 spans 12 residues. CDR3 residues: CSERLSTDTQYF. DNA of the CDR3: TGCAGCGAGAGATTAAGCACAGATACGCAGTATTTT.

The CDR3 DNA sequence: TGTGCCAGCAAGGAGAATAGCAATCAGCCCCAGCATTTT. It translates to CASKENSNQPQHF. J is TRBJ1-5 and V is TRBV2, with D unclear. This CDR3 is built from 13 residues. The germline gives CDR1 SNHLY, CDR2 FYNNEI. The V gene lost 7 bases and the J gene lost 0 bases, with 7 bases spanning the gap. The whole variable domain, remainder taken from reference TRBV2 and TRBJ1-5, is EPEVTQTPSHQVTQMGQEVILRCVPISNHLYFYWYRQILGQKVEFLVSFYNNEISEKSEIFDDQFSVERPDGSNFTLKIRSTKLEDSAMYFCASKENSNQPQHFGDGTRLSIL.

V gene TRBV7-9 combines with J gene TRBJ2-1; TRBD1 agrees at 10 bases. Germline CDR1 and CDR2: SEHNR and FQNEAQ (reference sequence). Trimming at V came to 6 bases and at J to 8 bases, leaving 10 bases not matched to a gene. The CDR3 runs to 15 residues. The CDR3 DNA reads TGTGCCAGCAGATTTTCGGGACAGGGGCTGGATGAGCAGTTCTTC. The encoded protein is CASRFSGQGLDEQFF. The complete variable domain, with remaining parts taken from reference TRBV7-9 and TRBJ2-1, reads DTGVSQNPRHKITKRGQNVTFRCDPISEHNRLYWYRQTLGQGPEFLTYFQNEAQLEKSRLLSDRFSAERPKGSFSTLEIQRTEQGDSAMYLCASRFSGQGLDEQFFGPGTRLTVL.

The V gene is TRBV9, the J gene TRBJ2-3; no definite D call. The germline V gene has CDR1 SGDLS and CDR2 YYNGEE. V lost 4 bases to trimming and J lost 2 bases, with 20 bases between them. CDR3 size: 17 residues. This CDR3 reads CASSPKHRQPATDTQYF. For the CDR3, the DNA is TGTGCCAGCAGCCCCAAACATCGGCAGCCAGCCACAGATACGCAGTATTTT.

This chain connects TRBV5-1 to TRBJ2-1; 8 nucleotides agree with TRBD2. Trimming cost V 6 bases and J 0 bases; bases outside gene matches: 5. CDR1 is SGHRS, CDR2 YFSETQ, per germline. The CDR3 runs 15 residues. For the CDR3, the DNA is TGCGCCAGCAAATTTAGCGGGGACTCCTACAATGAGCAGTTCTTC. Its translation: CASKFSGDSYNEQFF.

The chain employs TRBV30 and TRBJ2-1, with D unclear. The CDR3 is 11 residues long. V dropped 2 bases and J dropped 4 bases, with 3 bases sitting between them. Germline V gives CDR1 GTSNPN, CDR2 SVGIG (reference sequence). The CDR3 sequence: CAWSKYNEQFF. The CDR3 DNA reads TGTGCCTGGAGTAAGTACAATGAGCAGTTCTTC. The full variable domain, its missing parts supplied by reference TRBV30 and TRBJ2-1, is SQTIHQWPATLVQPVGSPLSLECTVEGTSNPNLYWYRQAAGRGLQLLFYSVGIGQISSEVPQNLSASRPQDRQFILSSKKLLLSDSGFYLCAWSKYNEQFFGPGTRLTVL.

Comment on this clone: This sample includes further DNA sequences coding for the same CDR3. The chain couples TRBV14 to TRBJ2-3; 9 bases match TRBD2. The CDR3 runs 15 residues. Germline-derived CDR1 and CDR2 are SGHDN and FVKESK. V lost 1 base, J lost 1 base, and 0 bases stayed unmatched. The CDR3 coding sequence is TGTGCCAGCAGCCAAGGGACTAGCGGCACAGATACGCAGTATTTT. It is translated as CASSQGTSGTDTQYF.

This chain connects TRBV25-1 to TRBJ2-3, with D unresolved. Deletions cut 4 bases from V and 0 bases from J, with 11 bases between. The CDR3 is made up of 15 amino acids. Looked up from germline, CDR1 is MGHDK and CDR2 is SYGVNS. The CDR3, as DNA: TGTGCCAGCAGTGGTCCTATCGGAAGCACAGATACGCAGTATTTT. It specifies CASSGPIGSTDTQYF. The full variable domain, in which reference TRBV25-1 and TRBJ2-3 provide the parts outside the CDR3, is EADIYQTPRYLVIGTGKKITLECSQTMGHDKMYWYQQDPGMELHLIHYSYGVNSTEKGDLSSESTVSRIRTEHFPLTLESARPSHTSQYLCASSGPIGSTDTQYFGPGTRLTVL.

The V and J genes are TRBV28 and TRBJ1-4, with D unresolved. Trimming cost V 2 bases and J 8 bases, with 6 bases left between them. In germline, CDR1 is MDHEN, CDR2 SYDVKM. The CDR3 loop spans 12 amino acids. The CDR3 here is CASSLPGEKLFF. The CDR3 DNA reads TGTGCCAGCAGTTTACCGGGAGAAAAACTGTTTTTT.

In its sample, this clone was seen a few times. The chain has TRBV5-4 and TRBJ2-7; TRBD2 matches 9 bases. After removal of 3 bases from V and 3 bases from J, the junction contained 4 bases not matched to a gene. Germline V gives CDR1 SGHNT, CDR2 YYREEE (reference sequence). This CDR3 contains 14 residues. The CDR3 protein is CASSSLAGFYEQYF. CDR3 sequence (DNA): TGTGCCAGCAGCTCTCTAGCGGGGTTCTACGAGCAGTACTTC.

The gene calls are TRBV30 and TRBJ1-1; weak D call: TRBD1 (6 bases). Germline-derived CDR1 and CDR2 are GTSNPN and SVGIG (reference sequence). The V and J ends lost 4 bases and 3 bases respectively, with 24 bases between them. This CDR3 is 17 amino acids long. The CDR3 nucleotides read TGTGCCTGGATGGCCCCACAGGGCCTGAGGTTATACACTGAAGCTTTCTTT. This sequence encodes CAWMAPQGLRLYTEAFF.

The rearrangement uses TRBV28 and TRBJ2-7; 11 nucleotides agree with TRBD1. Germline CDR1 reads MDHEN; CDR2 reads SYDVKM. After removal of 5 bases from V and 6 bases from J, the junction contained 3 bases not matched to a gene. The CDR3 totals 13 residues. The CDR3 protein is CASSPGTGGEQYF. In DNA form, the CDR3 reads TGTGCCAGCAGTCCCGGGACAGGGGGCGAGCAGTACTTC.

This clone was observed a few times. This chain links TRBV7-6 with TRBJ2-3; D not certain. Looked up from germline, CDR1 is SGHVS and CDR2 is FNYEAQ. V dropped 1 base and J dropped 0 bases, with 5 bases sitting between them. The CDR3 totals 14 residues. CDR3: CASSLVGSTDTQYF. The CDR3 nucleotides are TGTGCCAGCAGCTTAGTTGGCAGCACAGATACGCAGTATTTT.

The gene calls are TRBV7-3 and TRBJ2-5; 7 nucleotides agree with TRBD2. Germline CDR1 and CDR2: SGHTA and FQGTGA. The CDR3 is made up of 14 amino acids. J was trimmed by 5 bases and V by 5 bases; bases with no gene match: 8. The CDR3 nucleotides read TGTGCCAGCAGCCCGACGGGGGGAGAGGAGACCCAGTACTTC. Translated, it gives CASSPTGGEETQYF. Full variable domain (rest looked up from reference TRBV7-3 and TRBJ2-5): GAGVSQTPSNKVTEKGKYVELRCDPISGHTALYWYRQSLGQGPEFLIYFQGTGAADDSGLPNDRFFAVRPEGSVSTLKIQRTERGDSAVYLCASSPTGGEETQYFGPGTRLLVL.